These 28 T cell receptor beta chains were all obtained from the same sample, sequenced in a study of cytomegalovirus exposure and HLA in healthy donors. Primers included in the PCR were 60 Vbeta and 13 Jbeta primers. Generated by immunoSEQ multiplex PCR, the TCRdb table keeps only in-frame clones and is missing some. The profile shows fewer than 250,000 clones, about 87% of them singletons. Input material: PBMCs. Receptor source: a man aged 30 to 45 in good health and CMV-seronegative.

V gene TRBV7-9 combines with J gene TRBJ1-1; 8 positions match TRBD1. Germline V gives CDR1 SEHNR, CDR2 FQNEAQ (reference sequence). The CDR3 consists of 12 residues. Trimming removed 5 bases from V and 6 bases from J; junction bases left unmatched: 2. CDR3 in amino acids: CASSHRGAEAFF. For the CDR3, the DNA is TGTGCCAGCAGCCACAGGGGGGCTGAAGCTTTCTTT. Full variable domain (missing parts from reference TRBV7-9 and TRBJ1-1): DTGVSQNPRHKITKRGQNVTFRCDPISEHNRLYWYRQTLGQGPEFLTYFQNEAQLEKSRLLSDRFSAERPKGSFSTLEIQRTEQGDSAMYLCASSHRGAEAFFGQGTRLTVV.

In this sample, this clone turned up a few times. This chain connects TRBV5-4 to TRBJ1-1; D unclear. V was clipped by 6 bases and J by 3 bases, with 15 bases between them. CDR3 length equals 14 residues. Per germline, CDR1 SGHNT and CDR2 YYREEE (reference sequence). CDR3 DNA sequence: TGTGCCAGCACCCATCTCGAGAGGGACACTGAAGCTTTCTTT. Translated, it gives CASTHLERDTEAFF.

This clone occurred once. This chain links TRBV2 with TRBJ2-7, with TRBD2 as a possible D gene (5 bases). The CDR3 is made up of 16 amino acids. Germline CDR1 and CDR2: SNHLY and FYNNEI. Trimming shortened V by 0 bases and J by 2 bases, and 14 bases separated the two germline ends. CDR3 DNA sequence: TGTGCCAGCAGTGAAGCGCTTCCACGGAGGCCCTACGAGCAGTACTTC. Its protein is CASSEALPRRPYEQYF.

The chain is built from TRBV20-1 and TRBJ2-1, with 12 bases lining up with TRBD2. CDR1 DFQATT and CDR2 SNEGSKA come from the germline V gene (reference sequence). The trim removed 5 bases at V and 15 bases at J, leaving 5 bases unmatched. The CDR3 runs to 11 residues. The chain's CDR3 is CSAPSGRAAFF. The CDR3 DNA is TGCAGTGCTCCTAGCGGGAGGGCCGCGTTCTTC.

The chain joins TRBV28 to TRBJ2-1, with 7 bases aligning to TRBD1. This CDR3 is built from 16 residues. V lost 4 bases, J lost 5 bases, and 11 bases stayed unmatched. Per the germline V gene, CDR1 is MDHEN and CDR2 is SYDVKM. The CDR3 nucleotides are TGTGCCAGCAGTTCTCGACAGGGTCGGCGGGACAATGAGCAGTTCTTC. It yields the protein CASSSRQGRRDNEQFF.

The chain is built from TRBV28 and TRBJ2-2; D gene ambiguous. Germline V gene data show CDR1 as MDHEN and CDR2 as SYDVKM. Between the trimmed V and J ends, which lost 7 bases and 4 bases, there was a span of 7 bases. This CDR3 contains 12 residues. The CDR3 nucleotides read TGTGCCAGCACCCCCGGCACCGGGGAGCTGTTTTTT. It is translated as CASTPGTGELFF.

The chain joins TRBV2 to TRBJ2-1; D uncertain. The CDR3 totals 10 residues. The V end was cut by 8 bases, the J end by 9 bases, with 8 bases between. CDR1 and CDR2 (germline): SNHLY, FYNNEI. CDR3 bases: TGTGCCAGCCCCCCCGGTGAGCAGTTCTTC. Encoded protein: CASPPGEQFF.

The rearrangement uses TRBV9 and TRBJ2-5, with TRBD2 matching 8 bases. The V gene's germline CDR1 is SGDLS and CDR2 YYNGEE. This CDR3 spans 15 amino acids. V shed 4 bases and J 4 bases; nucleotides not matched to a gene: 9. This CDR3 reads CASSPPLAGTETQYF. Written as DNA, the CDR3 is TGTGCCAGCAGCCCCCCTTTAGCGGGAACAGAGACCCAGTACTTC. The entire variable domain, with the rest obtained from reference TRBV9 and TRBJ2-5, is as follows: DSGVTQTPKHLITATGQRVTLRCSPRSGDLSVYWYQQSLDQGLQFLIQYYNGEERAKGNILERFSAQQFPDLHSELNLSSLELGDSALYFCASSPPLAGTETQYFGPGTRLLVL.

V and J are TRBV5-1 and TRBJ2-3, with 9 positions matching TRBD1. J gave up 1 base and V 3 bases, and 6 bases lay outside the gene matches. Per germline, CDR1 SGHRS and CDR2 YFSETQ. The CDR3 has 16 amino acids. The CDR3 loop reads CASSSQGALGTDTQYF. CDR3 bases: TGCGCCAGCAGCTCACAGGGGGCGCTGGGCACAGATACGCAGTATTTT.

This clone came up a few times. The V call is TRBV28, the J call TRBJ1-2; 10 bases are a match to TRBD1. The CDR3 runs to 15 residues. V lost 2 bases to trimming and J lost 8 bases; unmatched junction nucleotides: 8. Germline V lookup: CDR1 MDHEN, CDR2 SYDVKM. The CDR3 here is CASSLLTGGRGGYTF. CDR3 DNA: TGTGCCAGCAGTTTACTGACAGGGGGCCGCGGGGGCTACACCTTC.

As DNA, the CDR3 is TGTGCCAGCAGCTTATTCGGGGGGGCTGGTGAAAAACTGTTTTTT. Protein: CASSLFGGAGEKLFF. The chain couples TRBV5-6 to TRBJ1-4; D is possibly TRBD1 (6 bases). Trimming took off 2 bases at V and 7 bases at J, with 15 bases between the two ends. The germline V gene encodes CDR1 SGHDT and CDR2 YYEEEE. This CDR3 has 15 residues.

The chain employs TRBV7-9 and TRBJ2-1; D possibly corresponds to TRBD1 (5 bases). CDR3 length: 16 residues. Trimming removed 5 bases at V and 1 base at J, with 15 bases between. Germline V gene data show CDR1 as SEHNR and CDR2 as FQNEAQ (reference sequence). The CDR3 sequence is CASSPQAYLSYNEQFF. CDR3 in DNA: TGTGCCAGCAGCCCACAGGCTTACCTTTCCTACAATGAGCAGTTCTTC.

The V call is TRBV11-3, the J call TRBJ2-2; no clear D gene. The CDR3 extends over 13 amino acids. The germline V gene encodes CDR1 SGHNT and CDR2 YENEEA. V was cut by 5 bases and J by 7 bases, with 11 bases left in between. The DNA of the CDR3 is TGTGCCAGCAGCAAAGAGGTATTCGGGGAGCTGTTTTTT. Protein sequence: CASSKEVFGELFF.

The rearrangement uses TRBV11-2 and TRBJ2-1, with 11 positions matching TRBD2. The J segment lost 5 bases and the V segment lost 5 bases, leaving 2 bases of the junction unmatched. The germline V gene encodes CDR1 SGHAT and CDR2 FQNNGV. CDR3 length equals 14 residues. The CDR3 sequence is CASSPTSGNNEQFF. The DNA for the CDR3 is TGTGCCAGCAGCCCGACTAGCGGGAACAATGAGCAGTTCTTC.

The chain combines TRBV10-3 with TRBJ2-2; 8 nucleotides align to TRBD1. Germline V gives CDR1 ENHRY, CDR2 SYGVKD. The CDR3 has 14 residues. With 11 bases clipped from V and 3 bases from J, the junction kept 8 bases outside the gene matches. The CDR3: CAAQGAVDTGELFF. In DNA form, the CDR3 reads TGTGCCGCTCAGGGGGCAGTAGACACCGGGGAGCTGTTTTTT.

The chain employs TRBV7-8 and TRBJ2-1, with a possible D match to TRBD1 (6 bases). Germline lookup yields CDR1 SGHVS and CDR2 FQNEAQ. The CDR3 is made up of 18 amino acids. Deletions cut 1 base from V and 2 bases from J, with 18 bases between. The CDR3 here is CASSLVGFRDKTYNEQFF. CDR3 bases: TGTGCCAGCAGCTTAGTAGGATTTCGGGACAAGACCTACAATGAGCAGTTCTTC.

The chain is built from TRBV5-4 and TRBJ1-2; 9 positions agree with TRBD1. The V gene end was trimmed by 4 bases and the J gene end by 4 bases; junction bases not matched to a gene: 17. The CDR3 runs to 18 residues. Germline-derived CDR1 and CDR2 are SGHNT and YYREEE (reference sequence). The CDR3 DNA reads TGTGCCAGCAGCCCGATGGGTGACAGGGGGGGACCTGCCTATGGCTACACCTTC. It encodes CASSPMGDRGGPAYGYTF.

The chain uses TRBV2 and TRBJ2-7, with 7 positions matching TRBD2. Germline values: CDR1 SNHLY, CDR2 FYNNEI. J lost 5 bases, V lost 9 bases, and 16 bases had no gene match. The CDR3 spans 15 residues. The CDR3 DNA reads TGTGCCAGTAATCAGGCGCGGGAGTTTCAGAACGAGCAGTACTTC. This codes for CASNQAREFQNEQYF.

The gene calls are TRBV4-3 and TRBJ2-2; maybe TRBD2 (6 bases). This CDR3 contains 15 residues. Trimming took 0 bases from V and 3 from J, leaving 8 bases between them. CDR1 is LGHNA, CDR2 YSLEER, per germline. The CDR3 region has the DNA TGCGCCAGCAGCCAAGAGGGAGGATACACCGGGGAGCTGTTTTTT. Translation: CASSQEGGYTGELFF.

The V gene is TRBV4-1, the J gene TRBJ1-2, with 9 bases identical to TRBD1. The ends lost 5 bases at V and 2 bases at J; junction bases unmatched: 0. The germline V gene encodes CDR1 MGHRA and CDR2 YSYEKL. This CDR3 contains 13 residues. The CDR3 sequence: CASSTGGNYGYTF. The CDR3 nucleotides are TGCGCCAGCAGCACAGGGGGCAACTATGGCTACACCTTC.

The sample holds one count of this clone. This rearrangement joins TRBV5-4 to TRBJ1-4, with D possibly TRBD1 on 6 matching bases. Trimming removed 3 bases at V and 4 bases at J, with 16 bases between. CDR1 is SGHNT and CDR2 is YYREEE in the germline V gene (reference sequence). There are 16 residues in the CDR3. Here the CDR3 reads CASSSPGTLRNEKLFF. As DNA, the CDR3 is TGTGCCAGCAGCTCCCCCGGGACACTTCGTAATGAAAAACTGTTTTTT.

The chain links TRBV11-3 to TRBJ2-1; perhaps TRBD1 as D (6 bases). This CDR3 has 12 residues. Germline V gene data show CDR1 as SGHNT and CDR2 as YENEEA. V lost 9 bases and J lost 6, with 12 bases in between. CDR3 in DNA: TGTGCCAGTCTCGGACAGCGCAATGAGCAGTTCTTC. This gives the protein CASLGQRNEQFF.

The chain links TRBV19 to TRBJ2-7, with D possibly TRBD2 on 7 matching bases. Trimming removed 8 bases from V and 4 bases from J, with 15 bases in between. CDR1 is LNHDA, CDR2 SQIVND, per germline (reference sequence). The CDR3 has 13 residues. CDR3 in DNA: TGTGCCAGTGGTCGGGGGGCCGAATACGAGCAGTACTTC. It codes for CASGRGAEYEQYF.

J is TRBJ2-1 and V is TRBV14; possible D gene TRBD2, 6 bases. The CDR3 has 15 residues. Germline lookup yields CDR1 SGHDN and CDR2 FVKESK. Trimming cost V 3 bases and J 6 bases, with 15 bases left between them. The CDR3 DNA reads TGTGCCAGCAGCCACGTGGAGGGGTACCCCAATGAGCAGTTCTTC. This codes for CASSHVEGYPNEQFF.

J is TRBJ1-2 and V is TRBV7-2; TRBD1 aligns across 8 bases. The CDR3 has 16 amino acids. Trimming cost V 2 bases and J 4 bases; bases outside gene matches: 9. Germline V gene lookup returns CDR1 SGHTA and CDR2 FQGNSA. CDR3 protein: CASSLKGRGLTYGYTF. In DNA, the CDR3 is TGTGCCAGCAGCTTAAAGGGCAGGGGGCTGACCTATGGCTACACCTTC.

The genes are TRBV7-9 and TRBJ2-3; no clear D gene. The germline V gene encodes CDR1 SEHNR and CDR2 FQNEAQ (reference sequence). The CDR3 length is 14 residues. Trimming removed 5 bases from V and 9 bases from J, with 18 bases in between. CDR3 protein: CASSQGSSSVTQYF. CDR3 nucleotides: TGTGCCAGCAGCCAAGGTTCGTCCAGCGTGACGCAGTATTTT.

J is TRBJ1-4 and V is TRBV5-8; TRBD1 aligns across 8 bases. Germline lookup yields CDR1 SGHTS and CDR2 YDEGEE. Losses at the gene ends were 4 bases for V and 8 bases for J; bases not matched to a gene: 7. This CDR3 has 14 residues. The CDR3 sequence is CASSLPTGVEKLFF. The CDR3 DNA reads TGTGCCAGCAGCCTACCGACAGGGGTAGAAAAACTGTTTTTT.

In regard to this clone: Because the CDR3's place on the DNA is in doubt, the DNA is left out and the CDR3 is given as listed by TCRdb. The genes are TRBV13 and TRBJ1-4. The CDR3 region is 13 residues in length, termini included. Per germline, CDR1 PRHDT and CDR2 FYEKMQ (reference sequence). The CDR3 loop reads CASSLVGDGSLFF.